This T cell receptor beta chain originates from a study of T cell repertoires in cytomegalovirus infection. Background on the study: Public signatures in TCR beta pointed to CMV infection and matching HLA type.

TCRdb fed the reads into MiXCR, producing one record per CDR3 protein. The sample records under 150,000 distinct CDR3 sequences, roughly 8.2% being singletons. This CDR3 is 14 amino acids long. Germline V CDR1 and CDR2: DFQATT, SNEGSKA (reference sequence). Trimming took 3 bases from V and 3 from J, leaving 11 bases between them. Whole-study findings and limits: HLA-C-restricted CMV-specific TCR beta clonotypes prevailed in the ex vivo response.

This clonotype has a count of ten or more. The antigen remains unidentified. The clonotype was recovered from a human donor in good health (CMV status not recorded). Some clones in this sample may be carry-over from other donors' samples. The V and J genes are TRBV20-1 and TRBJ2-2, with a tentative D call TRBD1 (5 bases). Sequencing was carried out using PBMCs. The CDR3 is CSASVGAHTGELFF. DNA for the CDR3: TGCAGTGCTAGCGTAGGGGCCCACACCGGGGAGCTGTTTTTT.